Listed below are T cell receptor beta chains from one sample, sequenced in a study of shared clonotypes between healthy human individuals. Libraries were prepared by immunoSEQ multiplex PCR; TCRdb keeps only in-frame clonotypes and omits some of them. The table lists 520,000 or so clones, 79% of them singletons, with around 13% in the top ten. The sample comprised PBMCs. The receptors derive from a woman in her forties in good health. Some clones in this sample may be carry-over from other donors' samples. CDR3s include the opening cysteine and the closing phenylalanine or tryptophan. D genes are given only for firm matches. Size is omitted from some rows. Given values are once, few, many or a class for expanded clones.

CASRMLGSGYTF	TGTGCCAGCAGGATGTTAGGGAGTGGCTACACCTTC	NA	TRBJ1-2	NA	TRBV21-1
CASSQDFVGGRIYNEQFF	TGTGCCAGCAGCCAAGATTTCGTCGGCGGGAGGATATACAATGAGCAGTTCTTC	TRBD2	TRBJ2-1	NA	TRBV4-2
CASSLISGAQTYGYTF	TGTGCCAGCAGCTTGATTTCAGGGGCCCAAACCTATGGCTACACCTTC	NA	TRBJ1-2	NA	TRBV11-2
CASRDRERANYGYTF	TGTGCCAGCAGGGACAGGGAACGGGCTAACTATGGCTACACCTTC	TRBD1	TRBJ1-2	NA	TRBV27
CASSTGTSGFQETQYF	TGCGCCAGCAGTACCGGGACTAGCGGGTTCCAAGAGACCCAGTACTTC	TRBD2	TRBJ2-5	NA	TRBV5-1
CASSKREIYYEQYF	TGTGCCAGTAGCAAGCGGGAGATTTACTACGAGCAGTACTTC	TRBD2	TRBJ2-7	NA	TRBV19
CATSGRQSFYGYTF	TGTGCCACCAGCGGAAGACAGTCATTCTATGGCTACACCTTC	NA	TRBJ1-2	NA	TRBV15
CASRKTSGSSYEQYF	TGTGCCAGCAGAAAGACTAGCGGGAGCTCCTACGAGCAGTACTTC	TRBD2	TRBJ2-7	NA	TRBV13
CASSPGPQANEQFF	TGTGCCAGCTCACCGGGACCCCAAGCCAATGAGCAGTTCTTC	NA	TRBJ2-1	NA	TRBV18
CASSSGLAGLSNEQFF	TGTGCCAGCAGCTCTGGACTAGCGGGCCTCTCCAATGAGCAGTTCTTC	TRBD2	TRBJ2-1	NA	TRBV11-3
CASSWTSGEQYF	TGTGCCAGCAGCTGGACTAGCGGCGAGCAGTACTTC	TRBD2	TRBJ2-7	NA	TRBV7-2
CASSSSSQGLNEKLFF	TGTGCCAGCAGTAGTTCCTCCCAGGGCCTTAATGAAAAACTGTTTTTT	NA	TRBJ1-4	NA	TRBV28
CASRWDNYSNQPQHF	TGTGCCAGCAGGTGGGACAACTATAGCAATCAGCCCCAGCATTTT	NA	TRBJ1-5	NA	TRBV6-5
CASSQGLNEQFF	TGCGCCAGCAGCCAAGGTCTCAATGAGCAGTTCTTC	NA	TRBJ2-1	NA	TRBV4-1
CASSGRAHNEQFF	TGTGCCAGTAGCGGGAGGGCCCACAATGAGCAGTTCTTC	TRBD2	TRBJ2-1	many	TRBV6-1
CASSQEGRAWNEQYF	TGCGCCAGCAGCCAAGAAGGCAGGGCTTGGAACGAGCAGTACTTC	NA	TRBJ2-7	NA	TRBV4-1
CASSPSGTSGYNEQFF	TGCGCCAGCAGCCCCTCCGGGACTAGCGGATACAATGAGCAGTTCTTC	TRBD2	TRBJ2-1	NA	TRBV5-1
CASSVSGLRSYEQYF	TGCGCCAGCAGCGTGTCGGGACTCCGCTCCTACGAGCAGTACTTC	NA	TRBJ2-7	few	TRBV5-1
CASRSTDRADLYEQYF	TGTGCCAGCAGATCGACTGACAGGGCCGACTTATACGAGCAGTACTTC	TRBD1	TRBJ2-7	NA	TRBV28
CASSLDGTNTEAFF	TGTGCCAGCAGTCTGGACGGGACGAACACTGAAGCTTTCTTT	NA	TRBJ1-1	NA	TRBV2
CASSLAAIGTAETQYF	TGCGCCAGCAGCTTGGCGGCCATCGGGACAGCGGAGACCCAGTACTTC	TRBD1	TRBJ2-5	NA	TRBV5-1
CASRGPGQGEKLFF	TGTGCCAGCAGGGGTCCCGGACAGGGGGAAAAACTGTTTTTT	TRBD1	TRBJ1-4	NA	TRBV28
CASSAGTDYEQYF	TGTGCCAGCAGCGCCGGGACAGATTACGAGCAGTACTTC	TRBD1	TRBJ2-7	NA	TRBV7-2
CASSQDPLAGGPRETQYF	TGTGCCAGCAGCCAAGACCCACTAGCGGGAGGGCCGAGAGAGACCCAGTACTTC	TRBD2	TRBJ2-5	NA	TRBV14
CASRRGANSPLHF	TGTGCCAGCAGGAGGGGCGCAAATTCACCCCTCCACTTT	NA	TRBJ1-6	NA	TRBV6-5
CASSPQSTDTQYF	TGTGCCAGCAGCCCACAGAGCACAGATACGCAGTATTTT	NA	TRBJ2-3	NA	TRBV5-4
CASQTAGANVLTF	TGTGCCTCCCAGACAGCTGGGGCCAACGTCCTGACTTTC	NA	TRBJ2-6	few	TRBV30
CASSQEGLAGVIEQYF	TGTGCCAGCAGCCAAGAGGGACTAGCGGGAGTAATCGAGCAGTACTTC	TRBD2	TRBJ2-7	NA	TRBV4-2
CASQVGSYNEQFF	TGTGCCAGCCAGGTTGGCTCCTACAATGAGCAGTTCTTC	NA	TRBJ2-1	NA	TRBV2
CASSRPLALAGEETQYF	TGTGCCAGCAGCCGCCCACTTGCGCTAGCGGGAGAAGAGACCCAGTACTTC	TRBD2	TRBJ2-5	NA	TRBV7-9
CASSLGQGRAWEEGYTF	TGCGCCAGCAGCCTAGGACAGGGAAGGGCTTGGGAGGAAGGCTACACCTTC	TRBD1	TRBJ1-2	NA	TRBV5-1
CASSVAPLPQETQYF	TGTGCCAGCAGCGTAGCCCCCCTACCCCAAGAGACCCAGTACTTC	NA	TRBJ2-5	NA	TRBV9
CSVDTGYTEAFF	TGCAGCGTTGATACTGGGTACACTGAAGCTTTCTTT	NA	TRBJ1-1	NA	TRBV29-1
CASSLGLAGIPYNEQFF	TGTGCCAGCAGTTTGGGGCTAGCGGGTATTCCCTACAATGAGCAGTTCTTC	TRBD2	TRBJ2-1	NA	TRBV28
CASGGGGGRSTDTQYF	TGTGCCAGCGGGGGAGGAGGCGGGAGGAGTACAGATACGCAGTATTTT	TRBD2	TRBJ2-3	NA	TRBV28
CAYRLKKGLSYGYTF	TGTGCCTACCGGCTAAAGAAGGGGCTATCGTATGGCTACACCTTC	NA	TRBJ1-2	NA	TRBV30
CASSTQDSTDTQYF	TGTGCCAGCAGCACACAGGACAGCACAGATACGCAGTATTTT	NA	TRBJ2-3	once	TRBV27
CATSSRTDSYEQYF	TGTGCCACCAGCAGCAGGACAGACTCCTACGAGCAGTACTTC	NA	TRBJ2-7	once	TRBV15
CASSLEGQRGGKLFF	TGTGCCAGCAGCTTGGAGGGACAGAGGGGGGGAAAACTGTTTTTT	TRBD1	TRBJ1-4	NA	TRBV5-4
CASSLGTSGTDTQYF	TGTGCCAGCAGCTTAGGGACTAGCGGGACAGATACGCAGTATTTT	TRBD2	TRBJ2-3	NA	TRBV11-2
CASSFGSSGNTIYF	TGTGCCAGCAGCTTCGGAAGCTCTGGAAACACCATATATTTT	NA	TRBJ1-3	NA	TRBV7-6
CASSFREVFYNEQFF	TGTGCCAGCAGCTTCCGGGAGGTTTTCTACAATGAGCAGTTCTTC	TRBD2	TRBJ2-1	NA	TRBV7-6
CASSSSPSSAGRGEQFF	TGTGCCAGCAGCTCCAGCCCCTCTAGCGCGGGGAGGGGCGAGCAGTTCTTC	TRBD2	TRBJ2-1	NA	TRBV13
CASSPRGGLGNTIYF	TGTGCCAGCAGCCCACGGGGGGGCCTTGGAAACACCATATATTTT	NA	TRBJ1-3	NA	TRBV7-6
CASMASGRLSSYNEQFF	TGTGCCAGCATGGCTAGCGGGAGACTATCCTCCTACAATGAGCAGTTCTTC	TRBD2	TRBJ2-1	NA	TRBV27
CASSQTPGRNDEQFF	TGTGCCAGCAGCCAAACACCGGGGAGGAACGATGAGCAGTTCTTC	NA	TRBJ2-1	once	TRBV4-2
CASSLDLYTQYF	TGTGCCAGCAGCTTAGATCTGTATACGCAGTATTTT	NA	TRBJ2-3	NA	TRBV7-9
CASSPDRGNEKLFF	TGTGCCAGCAGCCCCGACAGGGGAAATGAAAAACTGTTTTTT	TRBD1	TRBJ1-4	NA	TRBV5-4
CASSGGTGLYEQYF	TGTGCCAGCAGCGGAGGGACAGGGCTTTACGAGCAGTACTTC	TRBD1	TRBJ2-7	few	TRBV7-9
CASSPSGSETQYF	TGTGCCAGCAGCCCGTCAGGCTCTGAGACCCAGTACTTC	NA	TRBJ2-5	NA	TRBV11-2
CASSLGGTANTEAFF	TGCGCCAGCAGCTTGGGTGGAACAGCGAACACTGAAGCTTTCTTT	NA	TRBJ1-1	NA	TRBV5-1
CASNDIRQGSGYTF	TGTGCCAGCAATGATATCCGCCAGGGATCTGGCTACACCTTC	NA	TRBJ1-2	NA	TRBV28
CASSARQGVQPQHF	TGTGCCAGCAGTGCGAGACAGGGGGTTCAGCCCCAGCATTTT	TRBD1	TRBJ1-5	NA	TRBV6-1
CASSLDRSTDTQYF	TGTGCCAGCAGCTTGGACAGGTCCACAGATACGCAGTATTTT	TRBD1	TRBJ2-3	NA	TRBV7-3
CASSSTGRQETQYF	TGTGCCAGCAGCTCCACAGGGCGGCAAGAGACCCAGTACTTC	NA	TRBJ2-5	NA	TRBV11-2
CASRPVGNTGELFF	TGTGCCAGCAGGCCGGTTGGAAACACCGGGGAGCTGTTTTTT	NA	TRBJ2-2	NA	TRBV2
CASSLNGAGGTDTQYF	TGTGCCAGCAGCTTAAATGGAGCGGGGGGCACAGATACGCAGTATTTT	TRBD2	TRBJ2-3	NA	TRBV7-8
CASSRDGTDFYNEQFF	TGTGCCAGCAGCCGAGACGGGACAGACTTCTACAATGAGCAGTTCTTC	TRBD1	TRBJ2-1	few	TRBV14
CASSRQGKNTEAFF	TGTGCCAGTAGTCGACAGGGGAAGAACACTGAGGCTTTCTTT	TRBD1	TRBJ1-1	NA	TRBV19